Listed here are 21 T cell receptor beta chains from one sample, sequenced in a study of neurological immune-mediated disorders. Time point described: longitudinal time-point 2. TCRdb reprocessed the 5' RACE reads with MiXCR, giving one entry per CDR3 protein. The repertoire has approximately 80,000 distinct CDR3 sequences, 5.8% of them found once; the top ten carry 7.9%. Sequencing was done on a sample of PBMCs. These receptors originate from a woman aged 55-70 years with multiple sclerosis.

The chain couples TRBV5-1 to TRBJ2-1; a weak D match, TRBD2 (6 bases). V lost 4 bases and J 6 bases, leaving 20 bases between the germline ends. Germline assignment: CDR1 SGHRS and CDR2 YFSETQ. The CDR3 contains 16 residues. CDR3 sequence (DNA): TGCGCCAGCAGCCAACTAGGCCGACTAGATGGCAATGAGCAGTTCTTC. Translating it yields CASSQLGRLDGNEQFF.

This clonotype was picked up many times. This sequence joins TRBV6-1 and TRBJ2-2; TRBD2 matches at 8 bases. The CDR3 length is 14 residues. Looked up from germline, CDR1 is MNHNS and CDR2 is SASEGT. Trimming cost V 7 bases and J 1 base; bases outside gene matches: 2. This chain's CDR3 is CASTGTRNTGELFF. Here the CDR3 DNA reads TGTGCCAGCACGGGGACTAGGAACACCGGGGAGCTGTTTTTT.

In this sample, this clonotype turned up many times. V usage is TRBV10-3 and J usage is TRBJ1-1; D perhaps matches TRBD1 (6 bases). The germline V gene has CDR1 ENHRY and CDR2 SYGVKD. The CDR3 is made up of 17 amino acids. The V end lost 2 bases, the J end lost 0 bases, and 16 bases lay between the germline ends. The CDR3 region is CAISEEPLGGLNTEAFF. CDR3 bases: TGTGCCATCAGTGAGGAACCCCTCGGGGGGCTGAACACTGAAGCTTTCTTT.

The sample holds many counts of this clonotype. The gene calls are TRBV9 and TRBJ2-7; D gene unclear. Germline CDR1 SGDLS, CDR2 YYNGEE. V was pared by 0 bases and J by 0 bases, with 7 bases between. CDR3 length: 14 amino acids. CDR3 region: CASSVASISYEQYF. Here the CDR3 DNA reads TGTGCCAGCAGCGTAGCCAGCATCTCCTACGAGCAGTACTTC.

Many counts were recorded for this clonotype. The J gene is TRBJ1-6, the V gene TRBV20-1, with 7 bases matching TRBD1. V was clipped by 6 bases and J by 5 bases; unmatched bases: 10. The CDR3 sequence is 15 residues long. CDR1 and CDR2 (germline): DFQATT, SNEGSKA (reference sequence). CDR3 in amino acids: CSARIRQGNNSPLHF. CDR3 sequence (DNA): TGCAGTGCGAGAATTCGACAGGGTAATAATTCACCCCTCCACTTT.

This clonotype was seen a few times. The chain joins TRBV29-1 to TRBJ2-3, with D possibly called TRBD1 or TRBD2 (5 bases each). Germline CDR1 and CDR2: SQVTM and ANQGSEA. The V and J ends lost 2 bases and 0 bases respectively, with 15 bases between them. This CDR3 has 16 residues. The CDR3 spells CSVEPFGGASTDTQYF. CDR3 DNA sequence: TGCAGCGTTGAACCTTTTGGGGGAGCTAGCACAGATACGCAGTATTTT.

This clonotype was observed at least ten times. The chain couples TRBV15 to TRBJ2-3; 11 bases are a match to TRBD2. V dropped 3 bases and J dropped 5; count of bases not matched to a gene: 7. The CDR3 covers 16 residues. CDR1 is LNHNV, CDR2 YYDKDF, per germline (reference sequence). The CDR3 here is CATSSLSGGAGDTQYF. As DNA, the CDR3 is TGTGCCACCAGCAGTCTTAGCGGGGGGGCCGGAGATACGCAGTATTTT.

In the case of this clonotype: Just one base apart from a much larger clone, this may be a read error. The chain carries TRBV7-8 and TRBJ2-3; no reliable D call. V was clipped by 1 base and J by 5 bases, with 10 bases between them. Germline CDR1 and CDR2: SGHVS and FQNEAQ. The CDR3 sequence is 14 residues long. DNA of the CDR3: TGTGCCAGCAGCTTAGATGGTATCAAAGATACGCAGTATTTT. Translation gives CASSLDGIKDTQYF. Supplemented by reference TRBV7-8 and TRBJ2-3, the full variable domain reads GAGVSQSPRYKVAKRGQDVALRCDPISGHVSLFWYQQALGQGPEFLTYFQNEAQLDKSGLPSDRFFAERPEGSVSTLKIQRTQQEDSAVYLCASSLDGIKDTQYFGPGTRLTVL.

There are many counts of this clonotype. V usage is TRBV5-1 and J usage is TRBJ2-1, with no clear D. Germline V gene data show CDR1 as SGHRS and CDR2 as YFSETQ. The CDR3 sequence is 12 residues long. V was shortened by 2 bases and J by 5 bases, with 5 bases between the two germline ends. The chain's CDR3 is CASSFGDNEQFF. The CDR3 bases are TGCGCCAGCAGCTTTGGAGACAATGAGCAGTTCTTC.

This clonotype showed up many times. The V call is TRBV5-1, the J call TRBJ2-1, with 8 bases fitting TRBD2. The V gene's germline CDR1 is SGHRS and CDR2 YFSETQ. V gave up 0 bases and J gave up 9 bases; unmatched junction bases: 8. The CDR3 runs to 15 residues. The CDR3 DNA is TGCGCCAGCAGCTTGGAGGGACTAGGGATTGGTGAGCAGTTCTTC. It encodes CASSLEGLGIGEQFF.

This clonotype was seen many times. The V call is TRBV30, the J call TRBJ1-5; D unclear. The CDR3 is made up of 14 amino acids. Germline V lookup: CDR1 GTSNPN, CDR2 SVGIG (reference sequence). V dropped 3 bases and J dropped 6 bases, with 15 bases sitting between them. The CDR3 DNA is TGTGCCTGGAGGCCCCAGCCACCAGGTCAGCCCCAGCATTTT. Protein product: CAWRPQPPGQPQHF.

This clonotype was counted at least ten times. The chain couples TRBV6-6 to TRBJ2-2; the D gene could be TRBD1 or TRBD2 (5 bases each). Trimming stripped 3 bases from V and 0 bases from J, with 8 bases between. Germline CDR1 MNHNY, CDR2 SVGAGI (reference sequence). This CDR3 spans 15 amino acids. CDR3 DNA sequence: TGTGCCAGCAGTTATAGGGACCCGAACACCGGGGAGCTGTTTTTT. Translation gives CASSYRDPNTGELFF.

This clonotype came up many times. V gene TRBV18 combines with J gene TRBJ1-2; tentative D call: TRBD1 (6 bases). The ends were cut back, 2 bases at V and 4 bases at J, with 26 bases in the middle. There are 19 residues in the CDR3. Germline CDR1 KGHSH, CDR2 LQKENI. The CDR3 nucleotides read TGTGCCAGCTCACCATCTGGAGTCGGTCTTGGCAGGGGAAGCTATGGCTACACCTTC. Amino acid sequence: CASSPSGVGLGRGSYGYTF.

To note about this clonotype: One end of the junction is discordant with germline, which a read error may explain. The chain carries TRBV6-6 and TRBJ2-3, with 15 nucleotides matching TRBD2. CDR3 size: 19 residues. The germline gives CDR1 MNHNY, CDR2 SVGAGI (reference sequence). CDR3 DNA sequence: TGTGCCAGAAGTTACTGGACTAGCGGGGGGGAAAGGTGGACAGATACGCAGTATTTT. Translation gives CARSYWTSGGERWTDTQYF.

As concerns this clonotype: A read error is possible here, since a much larger clone lies one base away. The chain carries TRBV6-2 or TRBV6-3 and TRBJ1-5, with TRBD1 as a possible D gene (6 bases). The CDR3 runs to 15 residues. Trimming left V 5 bases short and J 4 bases short, with 15 bases between. CDR1 and CDR2 from the germline V gene are MNHEY and SVGEGT. The CDR3 region is CASSQQTGLNQPQHF. DNA for the CDR3: TGTGCCAGCAGTCAGCAGACAGGATTAAATCAGCCCCAGCATTTT.

This clonotype was counted at least ten times. This chain joins TRBV3-1 and TRBJ1-1; D remains unclear. Trimming removed 2 bases from V and 0 bases from J, with 13 bases in between. The CDR3 has 16 amino acids. Germline CDR1 and CDR2: LGHDT and YNNKEL (reference sequence). CDR3 protein: CASSQKTILLNTEAFF. DNA of the CDR3: TGTGCCAGCAGCCAAAAGACAATATTACTGAACACTGAAGCTTTCTTT.

This clonotype was detected many times. The chain combines TRBV20-1 with TRBJ1-1; tentative D call: TRBD1 (5 bases). The CDR3 is made up of 13 amino acids. V lost 6 bases, J lost 4 bases, and 15 bases lay in between. Germline V lookup: CDR1 DFQATT, CDR2 SNEGSKA (reference sequence). CDR3 protein: CSAPLQGPTEAFF. As DNA, the CDR3 is TGCAGTGCCCCCCTCCAGGGTCCCACTGAAGCTTTCTTT.

The sample holds many counts of this clonotype. The genes are TRBV15 and TRBJ2-7; D remains unclear. In germline, CDR1 is LNHNV, CDR2 YYDKDF (reference sequence). CDR3 length: 16 residues. Trimming took 0 bases from V and 0 from J, leaving 12 bases between them. The CDR3 loop reads CATSRDKSLSSYEQYF. Written as DNA, the CDR3 is TGTGCCACCAGCAGAGATAAGAGCTTAAGCTCCTACGAGCAGTACTTC.

This clonotype appeared many times. V gene TRBV15 combines with J gene TRBJ1-2; 9 nucleotides line up with TRBD1. The length of the CDR3 is 13 residues. The germline V gene has CDR1 LNHNV and CDR2 YYDKDF (reference sequence). J lost 6 bases, V lost 5 bases, and 4 bases had no gene match. CDR3 DNA sequence: TGTGCCACCAGCCGTGGGACAGGGAATGGCTACACCTTC. Its translation is CATSRGTGNGYTF.

This clonotype was counted at least ten times. The genes are TRBV2 and TRBJ1-2, with D unresolved. The CDR3 consists of 12 residues. Germline V gene data show CDR1 as SNHLY and CDR2 as FYNNEI. V lost 8 bases, J lost 2 bases, and 9 bases lay in between. The CDR3 loop is CASGSSNYGYTF. CDR3 nucleotide sequence: TGTGCCAGCGGGTCTAGCAACTATGGCTACACCTTC. Filled out from reference TRBV2 and TRBJ1-2, the complete variable domain reads EPEVTQTPSHQVTQMGQEVILRCVPISNHLYFYWYRQILGQKVEFLVSFYNNEISEKSEIFDDQFSVERPDGSNFTLKIRSTKLEDSAMYFCASGSSNYGYTFGSGTRLTVV.

This clonotype was observed a handful of times. The V call is TRBV27, the J call TRBJ2-1; 7 bases fit TRBD2. The length of the CDR3 is 16 residues. The junction had 14 bases not matched to a gene; V was cut back by 5 bases and J by 7 bases. Germline V gene lookup returns CDR1 MNHEY and CDR2 SMNVEV (reference sequence). The CDR3 sequence is CASSPQAGLKSNEQFF. The CDR3 nucleotides read TGTGCCAGCAGTCCCCAGGCGGGACTAAAGTCAAATGAGCAGTTCTTC.